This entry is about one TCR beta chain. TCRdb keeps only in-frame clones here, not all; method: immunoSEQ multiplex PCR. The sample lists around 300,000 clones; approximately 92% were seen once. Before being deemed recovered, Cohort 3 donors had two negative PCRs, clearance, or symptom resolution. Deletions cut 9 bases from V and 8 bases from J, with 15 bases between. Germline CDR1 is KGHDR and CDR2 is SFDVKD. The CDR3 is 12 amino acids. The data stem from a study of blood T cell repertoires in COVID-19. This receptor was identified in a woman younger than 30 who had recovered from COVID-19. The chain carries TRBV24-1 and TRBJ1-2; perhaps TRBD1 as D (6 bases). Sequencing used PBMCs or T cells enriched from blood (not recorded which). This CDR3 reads CATRGANWGYTF. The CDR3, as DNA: TGTGCCACCCGGGGGGCTAATTGGGGCTACACCTTC.